Below, 15 T cell receptor beta chains from the same sample are listed, as sequenced in a study of blood T cell repertoires in COVID-19. Sequencing was performed with immunoSEQ multiplex PCR; in TCRdb, only in-frame clones are kept and a portion is missing. This sample has roughly 80,000 clones; 65% to 85% occur once, and the top ten carry 15% to 20%. The sample comprised peripheral blood. Receptor source: a man between 65 and 80 years old with active or convalescent COVID-19.

The chain uses TRBV7-2 and TRBJ1-5, with a weak D call TRBD1 (5 bases). The V end lost 3 bases, the J end lost 2 bases, and 14 bases lay between the germline ends. Germline CDR1 and CDR2: SGHTA and FQGNSA. The CDR3 length is 16 residues. The CDR3 sequence is CASSFSGSRGNQPQHF. The CDR3 DNA is TGTGCCAGCAGCTTCAGCGGGAGCAGGGGCAATCAGCCCCAGCATTTT.

Only one count was recorded for this clone. V gene TRBV4-1 combines with J gene TRBJ1-4, with D maybe TRBD1 (5 bases). V lost 2 bases to trimming and J lost 7 bases, with 17 bases between them. Germline V lookup: CDR1 MGHRA, CDR2 YSYEKL. CDR3 length: 16 amino acids. CDR3 in DNA: TGCGCCAGCAGCCAACAGGGACTCCAATGGGGTGAAAAACTGTTTTTT. This codes for CASSQQGLQWGEKLFF.

The chain uses TRBV29-1 and TRBJ2-1; D possibly corresponds to TRBD1 (7 bases). V was trimmed by 2 bases and J by 1 base, leaving 21 bases between them. The CDR3 totals 18 residues. Germline CDR1 and CDR2: SQVTM and ANQGSEA. In DNA form, the CDR3 reads TGCAGCGTTGAACCCAGGGGGGAATTAGGTCAGTCCTACAATGAGCAGTTCTTC. Encoded protein: CSVEPRGELGQSYNEQFF.

CDR3 protein: CASSPVRGGAEAFF. The CDR3, as DNA: TGTGCCAGCAGTCCCGTCCGGGGGGGGGCTGAAGCTTTCTTT. The chain joins TRBV6-5 to TRBJ1-1; perhaps TRBD1 as D (5 bases). This CDR3 is built from 14 residues. The V gene's germline CDR1 is MNHEY and CDR2 SVGAGI. Trimming stripped 5 bases from V and 6 bases from J, with 16 bases between.

Here the CDR3 DNA reads TGCGCCAGCAGTGTCTCAGTGAACACTGAAGCTTTCTTT. Residues: CASSVSVNTEAFF. The chain couples TRBV10-1 to TRBJ1-1; D unclear. CDR1 is WNHNN and CDR2 is SYGVQD in the germline V gene (reference sequence). The CDR3 extends over 13 amino acids. Deletions cut 4 bases from V and 0 bases from J, with 6 bases between.

The chain couples TRBV5-1 to TRBJ2-7, with TRBD1 identical over 9 bases. This CDR3 has 17 residues. Germline values: CDR1 SGHRS, CDR2 YFSETQ. J gave up 3 bases and V 3 bases, and 13 bases lay outside the gene matches. This chain's CDR3 is CASSSSGRGTGLYEQYF. CDR3 nucleotides: TGCGCCAGCAGCTCCTCGGGCCGGGGGACAGGGCTCTACGAGCAGTACTTC.

The chain carries TRBV28 and TRBJ2-2; no clear D gene. This CDR3 has 12 amino acids. V lost 2 bases and J lost 7, with 5 bases in between. Germline V CDR1 and CDR2: MDHEN, SYDVKM. CDR3 DNA sequence: TGTGCCAGCAGTTTACGAGGCGGGGAGCTGTTTTTT. Protein: CASSLRGGELFF.

The chain combines TRBV5-1 with TRBJ2-7; 10 nucleotides line up with TRBD1. With 4 bases clipped from V and 6 bases from J, the junction kept 7 bases outside the gene matches. Per the germline V gene, CDR1 is SGHRS and CDR2 is YFSETQ. This CDR3 is 14 amino acids long. CDR3 DNA: TGCGCCAGCAGCGGGGGACAGGGGCAGGCCGAGCAGTACTTC. It yields the protein CASSGGQGQAEQYF.

V gene TRBV28 combines with J gene TRBJ1-5; weak D call: TRBD1 (5 bases). Trimming stripped 2 bases from V and 10 bases from J, with 12 bases between. The CDR3 has 13 residues. Germline lookup yields CDR1 MDHEN and CDR2 SYDVKM. DNA of the CDR3: TGTGCCAGCAGTTTAATTGGGGCCAGCCCCCAGCATTTT. It encodes CASSLIGASPQHF.

This clone was recorded a few times. The gene calls are TRBV28 and TRBJ2-2, with no clear D. This CDR3 is built from 13 residues. Germline V gene sequence: CDR1 MDHEN, CDR2 SYDVKM. V lost 5 bases, J lost 4 bases, and 8 bases lay in between. This chain's CDR3 is CASSVGLTGELFF. For the CDR3, the DNA is TGTGCCAGCAGTGTGGGCCTCACCGGGGAGCTGTTTTTT.

This clone has only a few counts. The V call is TRBV6-5, the J call TRBJ1-1, with D unresolved. The CDR3 is made up of 16 amino acids. Per germline, CDR1 MNHEY and CDR2 SVGAGI. Deletions cut 0 bases from V and 1 base from J, with 12 bases between. CDR3 DNA: TGTGCCAGCAGTTACTCGAGGGCAGGAAGGAACACTGAAGCTTTCTTT. It translates to CASSYSRAGRNTEAFF.

The rearrangement links TRBV29-1 to TRBJ2-5; 12 bases agree with TRBD2. Germline values: CDR1 SQVTM, CDR2 ANQGSEA. This CDR3 is built from 13 residues. With 8 bases clipped from V and 6 bases from J, the junction kept 7 bases outside the gene matches. CDR3 protein: CSPQGTSGQTQYF. CDR3 nucleotides: TGCAGCCCCCAGGGGACTAGCGGGCAGACCCAGTACTTC. Variable domain in full (rest from reference TRBV29-1 and TRBJ2-5): SAVISQKPSRDICQRGTSLTIQCQVDSQVTMMFWYRQQPGQSLTLIATANQGSEATYESGFVIDKFPISRPNLTFSTLTVSNMSPEDSSIYLCSPQGTSGQTQYFGPGTRLLVL.

This clone appeared once. The rearrangement links TRBV29-1 to TRBJ2-4, with TRBD1 as a possible D gene (6 bases). The CDR3 is 14 amino acids. Deletions cut 2 bases from V and 4 bases from J, with 12 bases between. Germline V gives CDR1 SQVTM, CDR2 ANQGSEA. The CDR3 is CSVETTGRKNIQYF. The CDR3 nucleotides read TGCAGCGTTGAAACGACAGGTAGGAAAAACATTCAGTACTTC.

This clone occurred a few times. CDR3 protein: CASSQDTDSYNEQFF. CDR3 coding DNA: TGCGCCAGCAGCCAGGACACGGACTCCTACAATGAGCAGTTCTTC. This chain joins TRBV4-1 and TRBJ2-1; possible D gene TRBD1, 5 bases. V was clipped by 3 bases and J by 0 bases, with 9 bases between them. The CDR3 spans 15 residues. Germline loops: CDR1 MGHRA, CDR2 YSYEKL.

This chain's CDR3 is CASSTPSGGAHEQYF. The CDR3, as DNA: TGTGCCAGCAGCACCCCTAGCGGGGGGGCCCACGAGCAGTACTTC. The chain uses TRBV5-4 and TRBJ2-7, with TRBD2 matching over 12 bases. The CDR3 contains 15 residues. Germline CDR1 reads SGHNT; CDR2 reads YYREEE (reference sequence). V shed 4 bases, J shed 5 bases, and the junction held 7 bases outside the gene matches.